This TCR beta chain came from a study of blood T cell repertoires in COVID-19. The overall study: PBMCs, B-cell-depleted T cells, or T cells provided the cDNA or gDNA that made up the material.

The V gene end was trimmed by 4 bases and the J gene end by 6 bases; junction bases not matched to a gene: 5. CDR3 length: 13 amino acids. CDR1 and CDR2 (germline): SGHRS, YFSETQ. Authors' data handling: Nucleated cell counts were estimated from reference gene primer amplification. Sequenced by immunoSEQ multiplex PCR; TCRdb stores in-frame clones only, minus some. V, J and clone size are those of that table, while D and trimming were read from the DNA. The sample yields around 190,000 clones, approximately 82% seen once. In this sample, this clone turned up a few times. The sample consisted of peripheral blood. V and J are TRBV5-1 and TRBJ1-2, with TRBD1 identical over 8 bases. This clonotype originated in a human donor in a cohort sampled during active COVID-19. The CDR3 sequence: CASSPKDRDGYTF. The CDR3 DNA reads as TGCGCCAGCAGCCCGAAGGACAGGGATGGCTACACCTTC. The full variable domain, completed using reference TRBV5-1 and TRBJ1-2, is KAGVTQTPRYLIKTRGQQVTLSCSPISGHRSVSWYQQTPGQGLQFLFEYFSETQRNKGNFPGRFSGRQFSNSRSEMNVSTLELGDSALYLCASSPKDRDGYTFGSGTRLTVV.